Below are 17 T cell receptor beta chains sequenced from a single sample in a study of T cell clonotyping in hematopoietic cell transplantation. Profiled with immunoSEQ multiplex PCR; TCRdb holds only in-frame clones, not every one. The sample includes about 580 clones, approximately 95% seen only once; the top ten take roughly 8.7%. The material sequenced was PBMCs, taken 180 days after allogeneic stem cell transplant. The receptors originated from a male patient between 50 and 60 years old who had an allogeneic stem cell transplant from a related donor, so the T cells may come from the graft donor. Some clones in this sample may be carry-over from other donors' samples.

The V gene is TRBV27, the J gene TRBJ2-3, with 7 bases matching TRBD1. CDR1 is MNHEY and CDR2 is SMNVEV in the germline V gene (reference sequence). This CDR3 has 15 residues. V lost 5 bases and J lost 8; bases outside the gene matches: 13. As DNA, the CDR3 is TGTGCCAGCAGTGCGACAGGGCTCGCCCGAATTACGCAGTATTTT. Its translation: CASSATGLARITQYF.

In this sample, this clone turned up once. J is TRBJ1-5 and V is TRBV10-3; 10 nucleotides agree with TRBD1. Germline CDR1 is ENHRY and CDR2 is SYGVKD. The CDR3 is 16 amino acids. V lost 5 bases and J lost 1; bases outside the gene matches: 5. CDR3 sequence reads: CAISSVDRGSNQPQHF. CDR3 bases: TGTGCCATCAGTTCTGTGGACAGGGGGAGCAATCAGCCCCAGCATTTT.

V and J are TRBV30 and TRBJ2-5; D is ambiguous. Looked up from germline, CDR1 is GTSNPN and CDR2 is SVGIG (reference sequence). V was shortened by 5 bases and J by 5 bases, with 12 bases between the two germline ends. CDR3 length equals 12 residues. The CDR3 spells CAWSQLGETQYF. As DNA, the CDR3 is TGTGCCTGGTCACAACTGGGGGAGACCCAGTACTTC.

This chain connects TRBV4-3 to TRBJ2-5; 10 nucleotides line up with TRBD2. After removal of 1 base from V and 5 bases from J, the junction contained 7 bases not matched to a gene. This CDR3 comprises 16 residues. CDR1 LGHNA and CDR2 YSLEER come from the germline V gene. This CDR3 reads CASSQGLAGAGETQYF. The CDR3 nucleotides read TGCGCCAGCAGCCAAGGGCTAGCGGGGGCTGGGGAGACCCAGTACTTC.

The V call is TRBV5-4, the J call TRBJ1-2; 8 bases are a match to TRBD1. The CDR3 consists of 16 residues. The V gene's germline CDR1 is SGHNT and CDR2 YYREEE (reference sequence). The ends lost 2 bases at V and 2 bases at J; junction bases unmatched: 8. This CDR3 is CASSFSTGQVNYGYTF. The CDR3 nucleotides read TGTGCCAGCAGCTTCTCAACGGGACAGGTGAACTATGGCTACACCTTC.

The V gene is TRBV28, the J gene TRBJ1-1; D possibly corresponds to TRBD1 (5 bases). This CDR3 region has 13 residues. Trimming stripped 5 bases from V and 9 bases from J, with 16 bases between. Germline CDR1 and CDR2: MDHEN and SYDVKM. The CDR3 coding sequence is TGTGCCAGCAGTACTACCGGGACGGGGAAAGCTTTCTTT. Translation gives CASSTTGTGKAFF. Full variable domain (rest looked up from reference TRBV28 and TRBJ1-1): DVKVTQSSRYLVKRTGEKVFLECVQDMDHENMFWYRQDPGLGLRLIYFSYDVKMKEKGDIPEGYSVSREKKERFSLILESASTNQTSMYLCASSTTGTGKAFFGQGTRLTVV.

The V gene is TRBV27, the J gene TRBJ2-7, with a tentative D call TRBD2 (6 bases). CDR1 MNHEY and CDR2 SMNVEV come from the germline V gene (reference sequence). Trimming took 4 bases from V and 6 from J, leaving 16 bases between them. The CDR3 covers 14 residues. CDR3 in DNA: TGTGCCAGCAGTTGGCTGGGACTTGTGGGCGAGCAGTACTTC. It yields the protein CASSWLGLVGEQYF.

Here the CDR3 DNA reads TGTGCCAGCAGCTTAATGGTAGCCTCCTACAATGAGCAGTTCTTC. As protein: CASSLMVASYNEQFF. This chain uses TRBV7-2 with TRBJ2-1; no reliable D call. Trimming removed 2 bases at V and 0 bases at J, with 8 bases between. CDR1 SGHTA and CDR2 FQGNSA come from the germline V gene. This CDR3 is 15 amino acids long.

This chain joins TRBV7-2 and TRBJ2-2; TRBD2 agrees at 7 bases. The CDR3 has 19 residues. The junction had 20 bases not matched to a gene; V was cut back by 5 bases and J by 5 bases. The germline V gene has CDR1 SGHTA and CDR2 FQGNSA. CDR3 sequence (DNA): TGTGCCAGCAGCCCTCGGGGCGGGGGAGGACCCGCGGGGACCGGGGAGCTGTTTTTT. The encoded protein is CASSPRGGGGPAGTGELFF.

This chain links TRBV19 with TRBJ1-2; D is undetermined. Trimming left V 3 bases short and J 1 base short, with 9 bases between. The CDR3 spans 14 residues. Germline V gene data show CDR1 as LNHDA and CDR2 as SQIVND (reference sequence). The CDR3 sequence: CASSIHQVNYGYTF. CDR3 sequence (DNA): TGTGCCAGTAGTATTCATCAGGTTAACTATGGCTACACCTTC.

This chain joins TRBV27 and TRBJ2-5; the match to TRBD2 covers 8 bases. The CDR3 has 13 amino acids. The germline CDR1 and CDR2 sequences are MNHEY and SMNVEV (reference sequence). The V segment lost 5 bases and the J segment 5 bases; nucleotides outside the gene matches: 4. The DNA of the CDR3 is TGTGCCAGCAGTCGGGGGGGTTACGAGACCCAGTACTTC. Translation gives CASSRGGYETQYF.

This clone was recorded only once. J is TRBJ2-1 and V is TRBV11-2; D unresolved. CDR1 and CDR2 (germline): SGHAT, FQNNGV. There are 11 residues in the CDR3. Deletions cut 1 base from V and 12 bases from J, with 7 bases between. The CDR3 protein is CASSLGHGQFF. In DNA form, the CDR3 reads TGTGCCAGCAGCTTAGGTCATGGGCAGTTCTTC.

This clone has a single count. V and J are TRBV2 and TRBJ2-1, with TRBD2 as a possible D gene (6 bases). This CDR3 has 15 residues. CDR1 is SNHLY, CDR2 FYNNEI, per germline. V shed 4 bases and J shed 9 bases, with 19 bases lying between them. The CDR3 DNA follows: TGTGCCAGCAGTGCGGGACTCTGGAATGGGGGTGAGCAGTTCTTC. It yields the protein CASSAGLWNGGEQFF. Full variable domain (missing parts from reference TRBV2 and TRBJ2-1): EPEVTQTPSHQVTQMGQEVILRCVPISNHLYFYWYRQILGQKVEFLVSFYNNEISEKSEIFDDQFSVERPDGSNFTLKIRSTKLEDSAMYFCASSAGLWNGGEQFFGPGTRLTVL.

This clone was seen once. The rearrangement links TRBV10-3 to TRBJ2-1; 8 positions match TRBD2. The V segment lost 2 bases and the J segment 12 bases; nucleotides outside the gene matches: 15. The CDR3 length is 16 residues. Germline values: CDR1 ENHRY, CDR2 SYGVKD. The CDR3 here is CAISEGGSGVHPLQFF. CDR3 nucleotide sequence: TGTGCCATCAGTGAGGGGGGTAGCGGGGTTCATCCCCTGCAGTTCTTC.

V is TRBV5-1 and J is TRBJ2-1; the match to TRBD2 covers 11 bases. This CDR3 has 15 residues. Germline loops: CDR1 SGHRS, CDR2 YFSETQ. V lost 3 bases and J lost 7; bases outside the gene matches: 6. The CDR3 sequence is CASSSSGGPWNEQFF. The CDR3 bases are TGCGCCAGCAGCTCTAGCGGGGGGCCTTGGAATGAGCAGTTCTTC.

The chain has TRBV11-2 and TRBJ2-7; 12 bases map to TRBD1. CDR1 is SGHAT and CDR2 is FQNNGV in the germline V gene. V lost 5 bases to trimming and J lost 1 base; unmatched junction nucleotides: 9. CDR3 length: 17 amino acids. The CDR3 DNA is TGTGCCAGCAGCCCGGGGACAGGGGGCTTCGGGTCCTACGAGCAGTACTTC. Protein sequence: CASSPGTGGFGSYEQYF.

Note on this clone: One end of the junction does not line up with germline, which may come from a read error. The chain uses TRBV7-7 and TRBJ2-2; perhaps TRBD2 as D (5 bases). Germline V lookup: CDR1 SSHAT, CDR2 FNYEAQ (reference sequence). The CDR3 contains 17 residues. CDR3 nucleotides: TGTGCTAGCAGCCCATTTAGAGAAGGCAGCGGCACCGGGGAGCTGTTTTTT. This sequence encodes CASSPFREGSGTGELFF.